This T cell receptor beta chain was retrieved from a study of T cells in Graves' hyperthyroidism and ophthalmopathy. For the study at large: Peripheral blood was drawn at first diagnosis, prior to all treatment.

This CDR3 contains 15 residues. Germline V lookup: CDR1 MRHNA, CDR2 SNTAGT. V was shortened by 3 bases and J by 6 bases, with 18 bases between the two germline ends. A patient was excluded if there was uncontrolled infection, other autoimmune disease, pregnancy or lactation. Using RNA transcripts as the source, TCR beta CDR3 regions were amplified. The HTBI set primed first-round TCR CDR3 RT-PCR. TCRdb re-derived calls from the multiplex PCR reads in MiXCR, one entry per CDR3 protein. The sample consists of about 680,000 distinct CDR3 sequences, approximately 40% of them appearing once. Sequenced: blood. This receptor was taken from a woman between 40 and 50 years old with Graves' hyperthyroidism. The rearrangement joins TRBV6-4 to TRBJ2-7; D ambiguous. The CDR3 DNA reads TGTGCCAGCAGTGAAGCCTTAATTAGGTACGCCGAGCAGTACTTC. Its translation is CASSEALIRYAEQYF.